These T cell receptor beta chains were read from a single sample in a study of blood T cell repertoires in COVID-19. Assay used: immunoSEQ multiplex PCR; TCRdb lists only in-frame clones, some missing. The repertoire consists of more than 60,000 clones, with roughly four fifths occurring once and the leading ten covering 10%. Sequenced: peripheral blood. These receptors all come from a man aged 55 to 69 with acute or convalescent COVID-19. Each CDR3 is given with its conserved first and last residue. Fields, in order: clone size, D gene, V gene, J gene, CDR3 DNA, CDR3 protein. A D gene is named only where the DNA matches it firmly. Where a row states a size, it is once, few, many or the class of an expanded clone; other rows omit it.

clone_size: -; d_call: TRBD2; v_call: TRBV5-4; j_call: TRBJ2-2; cdr3_nt: TGTGCCAGCAGCCTGGTGATAGCGGGCCAATTCACCGGGGAGCTGTTTTTT; cdr3_aa: CASSLVIAGQFTGELFF
clone_size: -; d_call: -; v_call: TRBV5-5; j_call: TRBJ1-2; cdr3_nt: TGTGCCAGCAGCCCCGGACAGCGCTATGGCTACACCTTC; cdr3_aa: CASSPGQRYGYTF
clone_size: -; d_call: TRBD1; v_call: TRBV4-2; j_call: TRBJ2-5; cdr3_nt: TGTGCCAGCAGCCCAGCGACAGGGAGTCCCGCAGAGACCCAGTACTTC; cdr3_aa: CASSPATGSPAETQYF
clone_size: -; d_call: -; v_call: TRBV7-9; j_call: TRBJ1-3; cdr3_nt: TGTGCCAGCAGCGGGGGGGTGCAGGGGACGGACACCATATATTTT; cdr3_aa: CASSGGVQGTDTIYF
clone_size: once; d_call: TRBD2; v_call: TRBV9; j_call: TRBJ2-3; cdr3_nt: TGTGCCAGCAGCGTAGGGCGGCTAGCGGGGGACGATACGCAGTATTTT; cdr3_aa: CASSVGRLAGDDTQYF
clone_size: -; d_call: -; v_call: TRBV6-5; j_call: TRBJ2-7; cdr3_nt: TGTGCCATCGGGCAGGGTCCCGAGCAGTACTTC; cdr3_aa: CAIGQGPEQYF
clone_size: -; d_call: TRBD1; v_call: TRBV5-4; j_call: TRBJ2-7; cdr3_nt: TGTGCCAGCAGCCGCGGGACAGGGGCGATCTACGAGCAGTACTTC; cdr3_aa: CASSRGTGAIYEQYF
clone_size: -; d_call: -; v_call: TRBV6-4; j_call: TRBJ1-1; cdr3_nt: TGTGCCAGCAGATCAAACAGGGAAGCTTTCTTT; cdr3_aa: CASRSNREAFF
clone_size: -; d_call: -; v_call: TRBV5-1; j_call: TRBJ1-1; cdr3_nt: TGCGCCAGCAGCTTGGCTCCAGGGATGAACACTGAAGCTTTCTTT; cdr3_aa: CASSLAPGMNTEAFF
clone_size: -; d_call: -; v_call: TRBV5-1; j_call: TRBJ2-3; cdr3_nt: TGCGCCAGCAGCTTGGTTGCGGATAGCACAGATACGCAGTATTTT; cdr3_aa: CASSLVADSTDTQYF
clone_size: once; d_call: -; v_call: TRBV6-2/TRBV6-3; j_call: TRBJ2-7; cdr3_nt: TGTGCCACCAACCCTCCAGGGAACGAGCAGTACTTC; cdr3_aa: CATNPPGNEQYF
clone_size: -; d_call: TRBD1; v_call: TRBV19; j_call: TRBJ2-7; cdr3_nt: TGTGCCACCCCCCCGGCCATCGGCGCACCTCTCCGGGACAGAGATACGGGAGAGCAGTACTTC; cdr3_aa: CATPPAIGAPLRDRDTGEQYF
clone_size: -; d_call: -; v_call: TRBV27; j_call: TRBJ2-6; cdr3_nt: TGTGCCAGCAGTATAATCAGAACTGGGGCCAACGTCCTGACTTTC; cdr3_aa: CASSIIRTGANVLTF
clone_size: -; d_call: TRBD1; v_call: TRBV7-9; j_call: TRBJ2-4; cdr3_nt: TGTGCCAGCAGCTTAGGGACAGGGGCGGACATTCAGTACTTC; cdr3_aa: CASSLGTGADIQYF
clone_size: once; d_call: TRBD2; v_call: TRBV7-8; j_call: TRBJ2-2; cdr3_nt: TGTGCCAGCAGCGCCGGACAGAGACTAGCGGGAAAGTACACCGGGGAGCTGTTTTTT; cdr3_aa: CASSAGQRLAGKYTGELFF
clone_size: once; d_call: TRBD1; v_call: TRBV7-9; j_call: TRBJ1-1; cdr3_nt: TGTGCCAGCAGCGACAGGGGTTACAACACTGAAGCTTTCTTT; cdr3_aa: CASSDRGYNTEAFF
clone_size: -; d_call: TRBD2; v_call: TRBV24-1; j_call: TRBJ2-1; cdr3_nt: TGTGCCACCAGTGATCAGACTAGCGGCTCCTACAATGAGCAGTTCTTC; cdr3_aa: CATSDQTSGSYNEQFF
clone_size: -; d_call: -; v_call: TRBV11-2; j_call: TRBJ2-3; cdr3_nt: TGTGCCAGCAGCTCCCAGCGGGTTTCAGATACGCAGTATTTT; cdr3_aa: CASSSQRVSDTQYF
clone_size: -; d_call: -; v_call: TRBV24-1; j_call: TRBJ2-2; cdr3_nt: TGTGCCACCAGATTAGCGCAGACCGGGGAGCTGTTTTTT; cdr3_aa: CATRLAQTGELFF
clone_size: -; d_call: TRBD2; v_call: TRBV20-1; j_call: TRBJ2-3; cdr3_nt: TGCAGTGCTGGACTAGCGGGTGCGCAGTATTTT; cdr3_aa: CSAGLAGAQYF
clone_size: -; d_call: TRBD2; v_call: TRBV4-3; j_call: TRBJ2-7; cdr3_nt: TGCGCCAGCAGCCAAGTACTAGCGGGGGGTCCCTACGAGCAGTACTTC; cdr3_aa: CASSQVLAGGPYEQYF
clone_size: -; d_call: -; v_call: TRBV7-6; j_call: TRBJ1-5; cdr3_nt: TGTGCCAGCAGCTTCGACTTGTATCAGCCCCAGCATTTT; cdr3_aa: CASSFDLYQPQHF
clone_size: -; d_call: TRBD1; v_call: TRBV3-1/TRBV3-2; j_call: TRBJ1-2; cdr3_nt: TGTGCCAGCAGCAAGACAGGGTTTGAGGGCTACACCTTC; cdr3_aa: CASSKTGFEGYTF
clone_size: -; d_call: -; v_call: TRBV21-1; j_call: TRBJ1-5; cdr3_nt: TGTGCCAGCAGCAAAGAGAAAGGGGGGGTCACACAGCCCCAGCATTTT; cdr3_aa: CASSKEKGGVTQPQHF
clone_size: -; d_call: -; v_call: TRBV4-3; j_call: TRBJ1-3; cdr3_nt: TGCGCCAGCAGCCAAGAACAGACTGGAAACACCATATATTTT; cdr3_aa: CASSQEQTGNTIYF
clone_size: -; d_call: -; v_call: TRBV6-5; j_call: TRBJ1-3; cdr3_nt: TGTGCCAGCAGAACAGGCATCAGCTCTGGAAACACCATATATTTT; cdr3_aa: CASRTGISSGNTIYF
clone_size: -; d_call: -; v_call: TRBV6-5; j_call: TRBJ2-7; cdr3_nt: TGTGCCAGCAGTTATTCCCCGGCGGGTTCGTACGAGCAGTACTTC; cdr3_aa: CASSYSPAGSYEQYF
clone_size: -; d_call: TRBD1; v_call: TRBV10-3; j_call: TRBJ2-5; cdr3_nt: TGTGCCACCCAGACAGGGGGGGAGACCCAGTACTTC; cdr3_aa: CATQTGGETQYF
clone_size: -; d_call: TRBD2; v_call: TRBV20-1; j_call: TRBJ2-1; cdr3_nt: TGCAGTGCTAGCGGGGGGGATGAGCAGTTCTTC; cdr3_aa: CSASGGDEQFF
clone_size: once; d_call: -; v_call: TRBV11-2; j_call: TRBJ1-5; cdr3_nt: TGTGCCAGCAGCTTATCCGGGGGGGATCAGCCCCAGCATTTT; cdr3_aa: CASSLSGGDQPQHF
clone_size: -; d_call: -; v_call: TRBV28; j_call: TRBJ2-3; cdr3_nt: TGTGCCAGCAGTTTAGGGGGCAGGCCAACGCAGTATTTT; cdr3_aa: CASSLGGRPTQYF
clone_size: -; d_call: -; v_call: TRBV4-1; j_call: TRBJ1-2; cdr3_nt: TGCGCCAGCAGCCAAGATGGAGGCTATGGCTACACCTTC; cdr3_aa: CASSQDGGYGYTF
clone_size: -; d_call: -; v_call: TRBV24-1; j_call: TRBJ2-7; cdr3_nt: TGTGCCACCGATGAGGAATCCTACGAGCAGTACTTC; cdr3_aa: CATDEESYEQYF
clone_size: few; d_call: -; v_call: TRBV28; j_call: TRBJ2-7; cdr3_nt: TGTGCCAGCAGGATAGGAGACTCTGCCTACGAGCAGTACTTC; cdr3_aa: CASRIGDSAYEQYF
clone_size: -; d_call: -; v_call: TRBV5-4; j_call: TRBJ1-6; cdr3_nt: TGTGCCAGCAGCTTGGAGGGGAGGCAAGATTCACCCCTCCACTTT; cdr3_aa: CASSLEGRQDSPLHF
clone_size: -; d_call: TRBD2; v_call: TRBV10-3; j_call: TRBJ2-7; cdr3_nt: TGTGCCACCACCCCGGGACTAGCGGGGGTGACCTACGAGCAGTACTTC; cdr3_aa: CATTPGLAGVTYEQYF
clone_size: -; d_call: -; v_call: TRBV5-8; j_call: TRBJ2-3; cdr3_nt: TGTGCCAGCAGGACATCACCAGCGGGCTTCACAGATACGCAGTATTTT; cdr3_aa: CASRTSPAGFTDTQYF
clone_size: -; d_call: -; v_call: TRBV19; j_call: TRBJ1-5; cdr3_nt: TGTGCCAGTAGTCCCCGCCCAGATCAGCCCCAGCATTTT; cdr3_aa: CASSPRPDQPQHF
clone_size: once; d_call: TRBD1; v_call: TRBV24-1; j_call: TRBJ1-5; cdr3_nt: TGTGCCACCAGTGACCCGACAGGGGCGAATCAGCCCCAGCATTTT; cdr3_aa: CATSDPTGANQPQHF
clone_size: -; d_call: TRBD2; v_call: TRBV6-2/TRBV6-3; j_call: TRBJ2-2; cdr3_nt: TGTGCCAGCAGTGTACGACTAGCAGGGGAGCTGTTTTTT; cdr3_aa: CASSVRLAGELFF
clone_size: -; d_call: TRBD1; v_call: TRBV28; j_call: TRBJ2-2; cdr3_nt: TGTGCCAGCAGCCTGACAGGGTCCGGGGAGCTGTTTTTT; cdr3_aa: CASSLTGSGELFF
clone_size: -; d_call: TRBD1; v_call: TRBV5-1; j_call: TRBJ2-5; cdr3_nt: TGCGCCAGCAGCTTCATGACAGGGGAAGAGACCCAGTACTTC; cdr3_aa: CASSFMTGEETQYF
clone_size: -; d_call: TRBD1; v_call: TRBV7-2; j_call: TRBJ1-2; cdr3_nt: TGTGCCAGCAGCTTAGCCCGGACAGGGGGCCGCTACACCTTC; cdr3_aa: CASSLARTGGRYTF
clone_size: -; d_call: -; v_call: TRBV6-2/TRBV6-3; j_call: TRBJ2-7; cdr3_nt: TGTGCCAGCAGTGGCCCCTCGGCGGCCGATTACGAGCAGTACTTC; cdr3_aa: CASSGPSAADYEQYF
clone_size: -; d_call: TRBD1; v_call: TRBV18; j_call: TRBJ1-2; cdr3_nt: TGTGCCAGCTCACCATCCTGGCAGGGGGATGGCTACACCTTC; cdr3_aa: CASSPSWQGDGYTF
clone_size: -; d_call: -; v_call: TRBV7-2; j_call: TRBJ1-4; cdr3_nt: TGTGCCAGCAGCTTACGACAGTTTGTTTCAGGAAAACTGTTTTTT; cdr3_aa: CASSLRQFVSGKLFF
clone_size: few; d_call: -; v_call: TRBV5-6; j_call: TRBJ1-2; cdr3_nt: TGTGCCAGCAGCTTGCTGGGCCACTATGGCTACACCTTC; cdr3_aa: CASSLLGHYGYTF